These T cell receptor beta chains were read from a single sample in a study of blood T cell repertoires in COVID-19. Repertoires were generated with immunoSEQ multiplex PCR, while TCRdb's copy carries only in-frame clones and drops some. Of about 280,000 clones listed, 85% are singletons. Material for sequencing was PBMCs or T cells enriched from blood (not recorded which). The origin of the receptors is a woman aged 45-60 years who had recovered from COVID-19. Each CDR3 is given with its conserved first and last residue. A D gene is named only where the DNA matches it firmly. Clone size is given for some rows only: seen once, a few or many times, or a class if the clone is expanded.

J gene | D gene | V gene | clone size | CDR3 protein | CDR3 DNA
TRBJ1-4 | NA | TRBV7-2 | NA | CASSPQSGQGHEKLFF | TGTGCCAGCAGCCCACAATCTGGACAAGGTCATGAAAAACTGTTTTTT
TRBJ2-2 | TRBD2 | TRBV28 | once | CASSKALAGDTGELFF | TGTGCCAGCAGCAAGGCCCTAGCGGGAGACACCGGGGAGCTGTTTTTT
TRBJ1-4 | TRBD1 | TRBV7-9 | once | CASSLGQGSEKLFF | TGTGCCAGCAGCTTGGGACAGGGGAGTGAAAAACTGTTTTTT
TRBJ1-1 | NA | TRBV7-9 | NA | CASSPLEGEAFF | TGTGCCAGCAGCCCCTTGGAGGGTGAAGCTTTCTTT
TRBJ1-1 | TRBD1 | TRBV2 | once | CASSKRTGNTEAFF | TGTGCCAGCAGCAAAAGGACAGGGAACACTGAAGCTTTCTTT
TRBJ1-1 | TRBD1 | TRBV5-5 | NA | CASSLSGGWAEAFF | TGTGCCAGCAGCCTATCAGGGGGATGGGCTGAAGCTTTCTTT
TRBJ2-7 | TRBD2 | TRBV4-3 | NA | CASSQASGSYEQYF | TGCGCCAGCAGCCAAGCTAGCGGGAGCTACGAGCAGTACTTC
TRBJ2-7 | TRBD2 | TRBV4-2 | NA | CASSQEFAGVGEQYF | TGTGCCAGCAGCCAAGAATTCGCGGGAGTAGGCGAGCAGTACTTC
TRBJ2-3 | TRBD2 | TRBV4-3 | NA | CASSQAQLAGGLDTQYF | TGCGCCAGCAGCCAAGCTCAACTAGCGGGAGGTTTAGATACGCAGTATTTT
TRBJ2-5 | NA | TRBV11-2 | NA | CASSLDGQGYQETQYF | TGTGCCAGCAGCTTAGACGGGCAGGGGTATCAAGAGACCCAGTACTTC
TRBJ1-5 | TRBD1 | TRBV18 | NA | CASSPSGTENQPQHF | TGTGCCAGCTCACCCTCCGGGACAGAAAATCAGCCCCAGCATTTT
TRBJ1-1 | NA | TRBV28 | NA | CASSLDVRGAFF | TGTGCCAGCAGTTTGGACGTACGGGGAGCTTTCTTT
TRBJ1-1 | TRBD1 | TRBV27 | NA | CASRLTQGANTEAFF | TGTGCCAGCAGGCTAACGCAGGGGGCGAACACTGAAGCTTTCTTT
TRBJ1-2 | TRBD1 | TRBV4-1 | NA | CASSQPTGGYGYGYTF | TGCGCCAGCAGCCAGCCTACAGGGGGCTATGGCTATGGCTACACCTTC
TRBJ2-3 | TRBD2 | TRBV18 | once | CASSLLAGNTDTQYF | TGTGCCAGCTCACTCTTAGCGGGGAACACAGATACGCAGTATTTT
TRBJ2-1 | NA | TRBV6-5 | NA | CASSAYDNEQFF | TGTGCCAGCAGCGCCTATGACAATGAGCAGTTCTTC
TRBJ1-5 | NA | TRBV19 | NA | CASTQWGGSSNQPQHF | TGTGCCAGTACCCAATGGGGGGGGAGTAGCAATCAGCCCCAGCATTTT
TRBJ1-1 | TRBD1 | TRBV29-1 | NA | CSVERPGGGMNTEAFF | TGCAGCGTTGAAAGGCCAGGGGGAGGTATGAACACTGAAGCTTTCTTT
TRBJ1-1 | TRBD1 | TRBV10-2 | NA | CATKVDRGLAGAFF | TGCGCCACCAAAGTCGACAGGGGGCTTGCGGGGGCTTTCTTT
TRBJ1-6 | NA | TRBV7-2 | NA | CASSLFQSVNSPLHF | TGTGCCAGCAGCTTATTCCAGTCCGTAAATTCACCCCTCCACTTT
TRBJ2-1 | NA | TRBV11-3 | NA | CASSLVRRGEQFF | TGTGCCAGCAGCTTAGTCCGGCGGGGTGAGCAGTTCTTC
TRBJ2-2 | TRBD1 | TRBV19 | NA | CATTGGADGELFF | TGTGCCACGACAGGGGGCGCGGACGGGGAGCTGTTTTTT
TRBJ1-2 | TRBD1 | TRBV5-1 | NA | CASRVSPGQGFYGYTF | TGCGCCAGCAGAGTAAGTCCGGGACAGGGATTCTATGGCTACACCTTC
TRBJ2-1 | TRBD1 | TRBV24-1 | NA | CATSDRWTGSIEQFF | TGTGCCACCAGTGACCGTTGGACAGGGTCCATTGAGCAGTTCTTC
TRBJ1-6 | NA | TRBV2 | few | CATGTTGLSKNSPLHF | TGTGCCACCGGGACAACAGGGCTGAGTAAAAATTCACCCCTCCACTTT
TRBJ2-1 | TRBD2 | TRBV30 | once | CAWSVAGGRYNEQFF | TGTGCCTGGAGTGTCGCGGGGGGGCGCTACAATGAGCAGTTCTTC
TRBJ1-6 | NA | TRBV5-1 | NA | CASSSTTGGSPLHF | TGCGCCAGCAGCTCGACCACCGGGGGGTCACCCCTCCACTTT
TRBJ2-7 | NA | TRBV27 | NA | CASRQGYEQYF | TGTGCCAGCAGACAGGGCTACGAGCAGTACTTC
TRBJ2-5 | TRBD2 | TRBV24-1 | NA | CATSELAGGTQYF | TGTGCCACCAGTGAATTAGCGGGGGGAACCCAGTACTTC
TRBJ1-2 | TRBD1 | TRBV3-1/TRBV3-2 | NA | CASSQETTGISTF | TGTGCCAGCAGCCAAGAGACGACAGGGATATCCACCTTC
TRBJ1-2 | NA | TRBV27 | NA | CASSPIGVDRQRGYTF | TGTGCCAGCAGTCCGATAGGGGTCGACAGGCAGAGAGGCTACACCTTC
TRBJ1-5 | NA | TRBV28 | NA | CASSLPAEDQPQHF | TGTGCCAGCAGTTTGCCGGCGGAGGATCAGCCCCAGCATTTT
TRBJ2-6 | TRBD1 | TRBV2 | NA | CASSETGGAGANVLTF | TGTGCCAGCAGTGAGACAGGGGGCGCTGGGGCCAACGTCCTGACTTTC
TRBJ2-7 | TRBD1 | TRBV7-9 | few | CASSFTGVYEQYF | TGTGCCAGCAGCTTTACAGGGGTCTACGAGCAGTACTTC
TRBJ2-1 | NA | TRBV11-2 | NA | CASSLQQGNEQFF | TGTGCCAGCAGCTTACAACAGGGCAATGAGCAGTTCTTC
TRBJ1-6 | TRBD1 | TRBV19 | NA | CASSRSDRENNSPLHF | TGTGCCAGTAGTCGCTCGGACAGGGAGAATAATTCACCCCTCCACTTT
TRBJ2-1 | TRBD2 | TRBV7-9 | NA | CASSPFRGGRGDEQFF | TGTGCCAGCAGCCCATTCCGGGGGGGCCGAGGTGATGAGCAGTTCTTC
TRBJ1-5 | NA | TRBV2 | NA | CASSVQGSNQPQHF | TGTGCCAGCTCGGTACAGGGATCCAATCAGCCCCAGCATTTT
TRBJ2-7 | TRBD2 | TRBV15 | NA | CATSYSPGRLTYEQYF | TGTGCCACCAGTTACTCGCCCGGGAGGTTAACCTACGAGCAGTACTTC
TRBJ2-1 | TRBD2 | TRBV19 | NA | CASSPTGTSDNEQFF | TGTGCCAGTAGTCCCACCGGGACTAGTGACAATGAGCAGTTCTTC
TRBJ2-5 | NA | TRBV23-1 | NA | CASSPTRVRSPTKETQYF | TGCGCCAGCAGTCCCACGCGGGTGCGATCCCCGACCAAAGAGACCCAGTACTTC